This T cell receptor (beta chain) was retrieved from a study of T cell responses to AZD1222 COVID-19 vaccine. Study outcomes and limitations: Repertoires were sampled only after the peak T cell response. Elevations in Spike-specific TCR breadth and depth followed administration of two AZD1222 doses. Mostly white British, mostly female donors; authors suggested clonal diversity may be underestimated.

Pooled in the analysis were second doses at about 4 or about 12 weeks. V lost 3 bases, J lost 5 bases, and 20 bases lay in between. The germline V gene encodes CDR1 DFQATT and CDR2 SNEGSKA (reference sequence). The CDR3 runs to 16 residues. Clones were read by immunoSEQ multiplex PCR, and TCRdb kept only the in-frame ones, dropping some. The table lists about 90,000 clones, about 85% of them singletons. On this clone: Its target is unknown.

This TCR was recovered from an adult who received the AZD1222 COVID-19 vaccine. The sequencing here drew on peripheral blood, taken 28 days after the second AZD1222 dose. V gene TRBV20-1 combines with J gene TRBJ1-5, with D maybe TRBD1 (6 bases). The CDR3 spells CSASRGTPREYQPQHF. As DNA, the CDR3 is TGCAGTGCTAGTCGGGGGACACCCAGAGAATATCAGCCCCAGCATTTT.